The text below deals with one TCR beta chain. Its target is not known. The data derive from a study of cytomegalovirus exposure and HLA in healthy donors. Broader study findings: Among the CMV-associated chains, a few were confirmed in vitro as specific for CMV antigens. The study labeled 164 TCR beta chains cytomegalovirus-associated.

Trimming took 5 bases from V and 7 from J, leaving 9 bases between them. CDR3 size: 11 residues. Germline V CDR1 and CDR2: SGDLS, YYNGEE. Researchers ran the PCR with 60 Vbeta and 13 Jbeta primers. The protocol was immunoSEQ multiplex PCR, while the TCRdb copy is restricted to in-frame clones and leaves out a portion. Of about 97,000 clones in the sample, roughly two thirds are singletons; the top ten hold 3% to 4%. Sequencing used PBMCs. The clonotype originates from a man between 40 and 49 years old in good health and CMV-seronegative. The chain is built from TRBV9 and TRBJ1-1; D unclear. CDR3 in DNA: TGTGCCAGCAGGGCGACACGTGAAGCTTTCTTT. Its protein is CASRATREAFF.